These T cell receptor beta chains were read from a single sample in a study of OX40 agonist ivuxolimab in advanced cancers. The assay was immunoSEQ multiplex PCR, and TCRdb's table has in-frame clones only and misses some. The table records 45,000 to 55,000 clones, 83% of them present only once. Sequencing was performed on CD4+ or CD8+ T cells sorted from blood, taken in a trial of the OX40 agonist ivuxolimab. The receptors were sampled from an adult with an advanced solid tumor such as melanoma, head and neck, liver or kidney cancer. CDR3s include the opening cysteine and the closing phenylalanine or tryptophan. A D gene is named only where the DNA matches it firmly. Size is stated for part of the rows, as once, few or many counts, or as a class when the clone is expanded.

TRBV4-2,-,TRBD1,TRBJ2-7,CASSQEPGQRSYEQYF,TGTGCCAGCAGCCAAGAACCGGGACAGAGATCCTACGAGCAGTACTTC
TRBV9,medium-sized,-,TRBJ1-3,CASSVGSRAGNTIYF,TGTGCCAGCAGCGTAGGATCCCGGGCTGGAAACACCATATATTTT
TRBV7-2,-,TRBD1,TRBJ1-2,CASSSPNRGRSYGYTF,TGTGCCAGCAGCTCACCGAACAGGGGGCGAAGCTATGGCTACACCTTC
TRBV11-3,-,-,TRBJ1-4,CASSLGGTMGEKLFF,TGTGCCAGCAGCTTGGGAGGGACGATGGGTGAAAAACTGTTTTTT
TRBV5-1,-,TRBD1,TRBJ1-2,CASSPRDRENYGYTF,TGCGCCAGCAGCCCTCGGGACAGGGAGAACTATGGCTACACCTTC
TRBV5-1,-,TRBD1,TRBJ1-2,CASSVGTGGANYGYTF,TGCGCCAGCAGCGTGGGGACAGGGGGAGCTAACTATGGCTACACCTTC
TRBV7-9,-,-,TRBJ1-5,CASSLILNQPQHF,TGTGCCAGCAGCTTAATCTTAAATCAGCCCCAGCATTTT
TRBV5-1,-,-,TRBJ1-1,CASSPQGPNTEAFF,TGCGCCAGCAGTCCTCAGGGTCCGAACACTGAAGCTTTCTTT
TRBV7-2,once,-,TRBJ2-1,CASSLRLTGNEQFF,TGTGCCAGCAGCTTACGGTTGACGGGAAATGAGCAGTTCTTC
TRBV6-5,-,-,TRBJ2-3,CASSYDLAEDTQYF,TGTGCCAGCAGTTACGATCTAGCAGAGGATACGCAGTATTTT
TRBV7-2,-,-,TRBJ1-1,CASSLVGAEAFF,TGTGCCAGCAGCTTAGTAGGGGCTGAAGCTTTCTTT
TRBV18,-,-,TRBJ1-5,CASSQQADSNQPQHF,TGTGCCAGCTCACAACAGGCAGATAGCAATCAGCCCCAGCATTTT
TRBV7-8,-,TRBD1,TRBJ1-1,CASIGGRMNTEAFF,TGTGCCAGCATAGGGGGCAGGATGAACACTGAAGCTTTCTTT
TRBV19,-,TRBD2,TRBJ2-1,CASSTLGIAGNVNEQFF,TGTGCCAGTAGTACCCTCGGCATAGCGGGGAACGTAAATGAGCAGTTCTTC
TRBV27,-,TRBD1,TRBJ2-5,CARGTGLEAVKTQYF,TGTGCCAGGGGGACAGGGTTGGAGGCGGTAAAGACCCAGTACTTC
TRBV4-1,-,-,TRBJ1-5,CASSQNPRSNQPQHF,TGCGCCAGCAGCCAAAATCCTCGCAGCAATCAGCCCCAGCATTTT
TRBV7-3,-,-,TRBJ2-7,CASSLNSLGEQYF,TGTGCCAGCAGCTTAAATTCTCTCGGCGAGCAGTACTTC
TRBV19,-,TRBD2,TRBJ2-5,CASSSSSGGAWETQYF,TGTGCCAGTAGTAGTTCTAGCGGGGGGGCCTGGGAGACCCAGTACTTC
TRBV7-2,-,TRBD1,TRBJ1-6,CASSRRTGENSPLHF,TGTGCCAGCAGTCGCCGGACAGGAGAAAATTCACCCCTCCACTTT
TRBV30,-,-,TRBJ2-2,CAWSVFVWTHPNTGELFF,TGTGCCTGGAGTGTATTTGTGTGGACACATCCTAACACCGGGGAGCTGTTTTTT
TRBV29-1,-,-,TRBJ1-2,CSSFTNYGYTF,TGCAGCTCATTTACTAACTATGGCTACACCTTC
TRBV6-5,-,-,TRBJ2-7,CASTFDPNSYEQYF,TGTGCCAGCACGTTTGATCCGAACTCCTACGAGCAGTACTTC
TRBV19,-,-,TRBJ2-3,CASTRRLGNTQYF,TGTGCCAGTACCCGCCGGTTAGGGAATACGCAGTATTTT
TRBV5-1,-,-,TRBJ2-7,CASSLVGRDGNEQYF,TGCGCCAGCAGCTTGGTAGGAAGGGACGGGAACGAGCAGTACTTC
TRBV5-1,-,-,TRBJ2-7,CASSSRGNSYEQYF,TGCGCCAGCAGCTCCCGGGGGAACTCCTACGAGCAGTACTTC
TRBV5-1,-,TRBD2,TRBJ2-5,CASSLNSGAETQYF,TGCGCCAGCAGCTTGAATAGCGGGGCGGAGACCCAGTACTTC